This is a list of T cell receptor beta chains from one sample in a study of beta chain features in type 1 diabetes. Sequenced by immunoSEQ multiplex PCR; TCRdb stores in-frame clones only, minus some. Of over 65,000 clones listed, under 35% are singletons. Sequencing was carried out using stem cell memory CD4+ T cells from blood. These receptors were collected from a woman between 18 and 29 years old in good health. Both conserved end residues are part of each CDR3. D genes are given only for firm matches. Rows may omit the clone size; those that give it use once, few, many or a size class.

v_gene	d_gene	j_gene	abundance	CDR3nt	CDR3aa
TRBV15	.	TRBJ1-2	few	TGTGCCACCAGCAGAGATCAGGGCTATGGCTACACCTTC	CATSRDQGYGYTF
TRBV10-2	.	TRBJ2-5	few	TGCGCCAGCAAGGAAGGATCGGCGGCCCAAGAGACCCAGTACTTC	CASKEGSAAQETQYF
TRBV5-5	TRBD1	TRBJ2-1	.	TGTGCCAGCAGCCAAGGGACAGGGGGCTACAATGAGCAGTTCTTC	CASSQGTGGYNEQFF
TRBV14	TRBD2	TRBJ2-7	few	TGTGCCAGCAGCCAAGTGCGACTAGCGGGTCCACTGTCCTACGAGCAGTACTTC	CASSQVRLAGPLSYEQYF
TRBV29-1	.	TRBJ1-1	once	TGCAGCGTGGGTGACATATACACTGAAGCTTTCTTT	CSVGDIYTEAFF
TRBV4-3	TRBD2	TRBJ2-7	.	TGCGCCAGCAGCCAACCGGGACTAGCGGGGGGACTATCCTACGAGCAGTACTTC	CASSQPGLAGGLSYEQYF
TRBV15	.	TRBJ2-1	few	TGTGCCACCAGCAGAGTTCTAAAGGCTGACTCTTACAATGAGCAGTTCTTC	CATSRVLKADSYNEQFF
TRBV18	.	TRBJ2-1	.	TGTGCCAGCTCACGATCGGGGACTGCGGGCAATGAGCAGTTCTTC	CASSRSGTAGNEQFF
TRBV11-3	.	TRBJ2-7	few	TGTGCCAGCAGCCCCCCTAGCTACGAGCAGTACTTC	CASSPPSYEQYF
TRBV7-2	TRBD2	TRBJ2-7	few	TGTGCCAGCAGCTTAGCGGCGGGAGGGAACTACGAGCAGTACTTC	CASSLAAGGNYEQYF
TRBV4-2	.	TRBJ2-6	.	TGTGCCAGCAGCCCCTACTGGAGGGACCTCTCTGGGGCCAACGTCCTGACTTTC	CASSPYWRDLSGANVLTF
TRBV18	TRBD1	TRBJ2-7	.	TGTGCCAGCTCACCACAAGGACAGGGTTCTTTAGAGCAGTACTTC	CASSPQGQGSLEQYF
TRBV4-2	.	TRBJ1-2	few	TGTGCCAGCAGCCAAGTTGGGTTGAGGAGTGGCTACACCTTC	CASSQVGLRSGYTF
TRBV5-1	.	TRBJ1-1	once	TGCGCCAGCGCTCCGGACAAAGTGAACACTGAAGCTTTCTTT	CASAPDKVNTEAFF
TRBV10-3	.	TRBJ1-1	.	TGTGCCATCAGTGGGGAGTACACTGAAGCTTTCTTT	CAISGEYTEAFF
TRBV11-2	.	TRBJ1-1	few	TGTGCCAGCAGCCTACCAGCGACCCCTGAAGCTTTCTTT	CASSLPATPEAFF
TRBV28	.	TRBJ2-5	.	TGTGCCAGCAGCACACCCAGGGGTCAAGAGACCCAGTACTTC	CASSTPRGQETQYF
TRBV9	.	TRBJ1-2	once	TGTGCCAGCAGCGTAGGGGCAGGGGATGGCTATGGCTACACCTTC	CASSVGAGDGYGYTF
TRBV11-3	TRBD1	TRBJ2-6	.	TGTGCCAGCAGCTTGCGACAGGGGGCTGTTGGGGCCAACGTCCTGACTTTC	CASSLRQGAVGANVLTF
TRBV18	.	TRBJ1-1	few	TGTGCCAGCTCACCGGGCCCAGGGGCTGAAGCTTTCTTT	CASSPGPGAEAFF
TRBV30	.	TRBJ1-3	.	TGTGCCTGGAGAAGAAGGGAGGCTGGAAACACCATATATTTT	CAWRRREAGNTIYF
TRBV12-5	.	TRBJ2-2	.	TGTGCTAGTGGTTTGGCTAAGCTAGCGCAGACGAACACCGGGGAGCTGTTTTTT	CASGLAKLAQTNTGELFF
TRBV7-9	TRBD2	TRBJ2-1	few	TGTGCCAGCAGCTTCCCAGCGGGAAGGGCGGATGAGCAGTTCTTC	CASSFPAGRADEQFF
TRBV7-3	TRBD2	TRBJ2-2	.	TGTGCCAGCAGCGAGACAACTAGCGTCGGGGAGCTGTTTTTT	CASSETTSVGELFF
TRBV28	.	TRBJ1-6	.	TGTGCCAGCAGGCGTAACCGCCCCGGGTCCCGAGGGAATTCACCCCTCCACTTT	CASRRNRPGSRGNSPLHF
TRBV6-6	.	TRBJ1-1	few	TGTGCCAGCAGTTACTCGCCCCTATTGAACACTGAAGCTTTCTTT	CASSYSPLLNTEAFF
TRBV30	TRBD1	TRBJ1-2	few	TGTGCCTGGAGTGCGATCCAGGGGGTCGGCGATGGCTACACCTTC	CAWSAIQGVGDGYTF